This entry lists 4 T cell receptor beta chains sequenced from one sample in a study of CD8+ T cells in alopecia areata. TCR sequencing used cDNA made by reverse transcription of extracted RNA. Assay: immunoSEQ multiplex PCR; the TCRdb copy retains only in-frame clones and omits some. The sample consists of about 120,000 clones, around 56% of them appearing once. The sample's treatment: oral pan-JAK inhibitor, 5-10 mg twice daily. The source was CD4+ T cells sorted from blood, collected at week 4, from a patient treated with tofacitinib. The receptors here all came from a human donor with alopecia areata.

This clone has just a few counts. The chain employs TRBV6-1 and TRBJ1-2, with a possible D match to TRBD1 (5 bases). There are 13 residues in the CDR3. CDR1 is MNHNS and CDR2 is SASEGT in the germline V gene. Trimming pared 5 bases from V and 4 bases from J, leaving 11 bases between. The CDR3: CASSFRVLYGYTF. The CDR3 region has the DNA TGTGCCAGCAGTTTCAGGGTCCTCTATGGCTACACCTTC.

V gene TRBV29-1 combines with J gene TRBJ2-7; 10 nucleotides align to TRBD1. V lost 3 bases and J lost 9; bases outside the gene matches: 14. Germline V gives CDR1 SQVTM, CDR2 ANQGSEA. The CDR3 has 15 residues. CDR3 DNA sequence: TGCAGCGTTGATATTGCCGGGACAGGGGTTATGATGCAGTACTTC. Protein: CSVDIAGTGVMMQYF.

The chain couples TRBV12-2 to TRBJ1-5; whether TRBD1, the table's D call, matches the DNA was not checked. TRBV12-2 is shown as a pseudogene. This CDR3 contains 15 residues. The CDR3 nucleotides are TGTGCAAGTCGCTTATTCCGACAGATCAATCAGCCCCAGCATTTT. Translating it yields CASRLFRQINQPQHF.

The rearrangement uses TRBV29-1 and TRBJ2-1; 7 bases match TRBD1. V lost 4 bases and J lost 3; bases outside the gene matches: 6. CDR3 length: 14 amino acids. Germline CDR1 SQVTM, CDR2 ANQGSEA. CDR3 region: CSVGDRVYYNEQFF. The CDR3 coding sequence is TGCAGCGTTGGCGACAGGGTATACTACAATGAGCAGTTCTTC.